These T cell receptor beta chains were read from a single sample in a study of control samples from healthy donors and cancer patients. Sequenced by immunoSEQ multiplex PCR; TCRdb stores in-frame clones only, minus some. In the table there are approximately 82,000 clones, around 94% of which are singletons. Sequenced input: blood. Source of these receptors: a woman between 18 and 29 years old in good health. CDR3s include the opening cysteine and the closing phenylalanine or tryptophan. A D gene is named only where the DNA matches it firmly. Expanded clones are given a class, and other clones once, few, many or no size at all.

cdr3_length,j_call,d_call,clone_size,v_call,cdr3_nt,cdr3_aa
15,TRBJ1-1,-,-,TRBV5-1,TGCGCCAGCAGCTTGAGCGGAAGTTGGAACACTGAAGCTTTCTTT,CASSLSGSWNTEAFF
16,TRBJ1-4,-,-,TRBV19,TGTGCCAGTAGCCAATCGCCTCGGTCGCCTAATGAAAAACTGTTTTTT,CASSQSPRSPNEKLFF
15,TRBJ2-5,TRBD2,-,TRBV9,TGTGCCAGCAGCGCCGGACTAGCGGGGGGGAAGACCCAGTACTTC,CASSAGLAGGKTQYF
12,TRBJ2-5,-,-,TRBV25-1,TGTGCCAGCAGTGCTCGTGGAGAGACCCAGTACTTC,CASSARGETQYF
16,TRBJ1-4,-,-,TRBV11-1,TGTGCCAGCAGCTTAAGAACAGCCGCAACTAATGAAAAACTGTTTTTT,CASSLRTAATNEKLFF
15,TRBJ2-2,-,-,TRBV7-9,TGTGCCAGCAGCTTAGATAACCAGGGGACCGGGGAGCTGTTTTTT,CASSLDNQGTGELFF
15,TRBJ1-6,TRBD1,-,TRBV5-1,TGCGCCAGCAGCCCAGACAGACAGGGTAATTCACCCCTCCACTTT,CASSPDRQGNSPLHF
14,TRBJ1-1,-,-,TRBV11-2,TGTGCCAGCACCTTCCCATATAAAAACACTGAAGCTTTCTTT,CASTFPYKNTEAFF
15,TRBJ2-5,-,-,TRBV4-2,TGTGCCAGCAGCCAAGTTCCGGGCTGGGGAGAGACCCAGTACTTC,CASSQVPGWGETQYF
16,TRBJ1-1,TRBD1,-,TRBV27,TGTGCCAGCAGCCCGTTGTACAGGGGGCGGAACACTGAAGCTTTCTTT,CASSPLYRGRNTEAFF
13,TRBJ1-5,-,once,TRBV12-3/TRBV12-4,TGTGCCAGCAGTTTTAGCCAAACTCAGCCCCAGCATTTT,CASSFSQTQPQHF
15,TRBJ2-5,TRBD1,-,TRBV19,TGTGCCAGTAGGGGACAGGCCATAAGACGGGAGACCCAGTACTTC,CASRGQAIRRETQYF
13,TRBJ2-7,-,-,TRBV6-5,TGTGCCAGCAGTTACACCAGCTACTACGAGCAGTACTTC,CASSYTSYYEQYF
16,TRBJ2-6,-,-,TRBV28,TGTGCCAGCACCCCACTCTTGGGCTCTGGGGCCAACGTCCTGACTTTC,CASTPLLGSGANVLTF
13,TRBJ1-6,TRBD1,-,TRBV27,TGTGCCAGCAGTCCCAAACAGGGGGGTACCCTCCACTTT,CASSPKQGGTLHF
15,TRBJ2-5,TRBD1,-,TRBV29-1,TGCAGCGTCGAACCGGACAGGGGATGCCAAGAGACCCAGTACTTC,CSVEPDRGCQETQYF
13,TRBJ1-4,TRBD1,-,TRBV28,TGTGCCACCGCCAGGGGGACTAATGAAAAACTGTTTTTT,CATARGTNEKLFF
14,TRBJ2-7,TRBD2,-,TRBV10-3,TGTGCCACCACACAAACTAGCGGAACCTACGAGCAGTACTTC,CATTQTSGTYEQYF
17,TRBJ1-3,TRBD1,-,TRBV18,TGTGCCAGCTCACCTAAAACCGGGACAGGCGCTGGAAACACCATATATTTT,CASSPKTGTGAGNTIYF
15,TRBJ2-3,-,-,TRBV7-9,TGTGCCAGCCCCAAGTACAACTCTAGCACAGATACGCAGTATTTT,CASPKYNSSTDTQYF
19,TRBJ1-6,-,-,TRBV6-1,TGTGCCAGCAGTGAAGGGGGGTGGTACACAAGCTCCTATAATTCACCCCTCCACTTT,CASSEGGWYTSSYNSPLHF
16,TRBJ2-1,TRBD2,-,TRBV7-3,TGTGCCAGCAGCTTAGAATCCGGACTAGCGGAGTCTGAGCAGTTCTTC,CASSLESGLAESEQFF